This record looks at one T cell receptor (beta chain) sequence and its context. The data were obtained in a study of blood T cell repertoires in COVID-19. Study information: T cells, B-cell-depleted T cells, or PBMCs provided the cDNA or gDNA that served as material.

Germline CDR1 reads SNHLY; CDR2 reads FYNNEI. The CDR3 totals 14 residues. Trimming took off 6 bases at V and 3 bases at J, with 14 bases between the two ends. Authors' data handling: Cell counts per sample came from amplifying reference gene primers. Assay: immunoSEQ multiplex PCR; the TCRdb copy retains only in-frame clones and omits some. V, J and clone size were drawn from that table, and D and trimming were deduced from the DNA. The sample shows approximately 85,000 clones, roughly 85% of them seen only once. The gene calls are TRBV2 and TRBJ1-1; a possible D gene is TRBD1 (6 bases). The source of this sequence is a man aged 45-65 years with active or convalescent COVID-19. Sequencing was done on a sample of peripheral blood. DNA of the CDR3: TGTGCCAGCAGGGGGACAACTGGCTACACTGAAGCTTTCTTT. It encodes CASRGTTGYTEAFF.